These T cell receptor beta chains were read from a single sample in a study of T cell responses to AZD1222 COVID-19 vaccine. Assay used: immunoSEQ multiplex PCR; TCRdb lists only in-frame clones, some missing. The sample lists 150,000 or so clones; 90% were seen once. This material consisted of peripheral blood, taken 28 days after the second AZD1222 dose. These receptors originate from an adult who received the AZD1222 COVID-19 vaccine. Both conserved end residues are part of each CDR3. Size values are once, few and many counts, or a class for expanded clones, and some rows have none.

cdr3_aa: CATSRDARGYAGELFF
v_call: TRBV15
j_call: TRBJ2-2
clone_size: once

cdr3_aa: CASSIKLAGGYNEQFF
v_call: TRBV19
j_call: TRBJ2-1
clone_size: -

cdr3_aa: CASSPGLGAEGYTF
v_call: TRBV5-1
j_call: TRBJ1-2
clone_size: few

cdr3_aa: CASSPRDYEQYF
v_call: TRBV2
j_call: TRBJ2-7
clone_size: -

cdr3_aa: CASSFQDGSTGELFF
v_call: TRBV28
j_call: TRBJ2-2
clone_size: -

cdr3_aa: CASGGLVLSGELFF
v_call: TRBV2
j_call: TRBJ2-2
clone_size: -

cdr3_aa: CASSWTDRGEAFF
v_call: TRBV6-5
j_call: TRBJ1-1
clone_size: -

cdr3_aa: CASSPTVYYEQYF
v_call: TRBV6-5
j_call: TRBJ2-7
clone_size: -

cdr3_aa: CASSASGASPQETQYF
v_call: TRBV13
j_call: TRBJ2-5
clone_size: -

cdr3_aa: CAWSASVTGELFF
v_call: TRBV30
j_call: TRBJ2-2
clone_size: once

cdr3_aa: CASSSPGRVNYGYTF
v_call: TRBV6-5
j_call: TRBJ1-2
clone_size: -

cdr3_aa: CASSEGLAGLEDTQYF
v_call: TRBV7-6
j_call: TRBJ2-3
clone_size: few

cdr3_aa: CASRRSLETQYF
v_call: TRBV5-1
j_call: TRBJ2-5
clone_size: -

cdr3_aa: CASRLTLNTEAFF
v_call: TRBV7-9
j_call: TRBJ1-1
clone_size: -

cdr3_aa: CASSVDRPTEAFF
v_call: TRBV12-3/TRBV12-4
j_call: TRBJ1-1
clone_size: -

cdr3_aa: CASSQSRGGETQYF
v_call: TRBV3-1/TRBV3-2
j_call: TRBJ2-5
clone_size: once

cdr3_aa: CASQPESYSYEQYF
v_call: TRBV5-1
j_call: TRBJ2-7
clone_size: -

cdr3_aa: CASSYEGEPYEQYF
v_call: TRBV5-1
j_call: TRBJ2-7
clone_size: -

cdr3_aa: CASSQEAFGRNTEAFF
v_call: TRBV14
j_call: TRBJ1-1
clone_size: once

cdr3_aa: CASSFGGSSYNEQFF
v_call: TRBV5-1
j_call: TRBJ2-1
clone_size: -

cdr3_aa: CASSHRAGGEKLFF
v_call: TRBV3-1/TRBV3-2
j_call: TRBJ1-4
clone_size: -

cdr3_aa: CASSPGQGWRNTEAFF
v_call: TRBV2
j_call: TRBJ1-1
clone_size: -

cdr3_aa: CASSIRVWGNQPQHF
v_call: TRBV19
j_call: TRBJ1-5
clone_size: once

cdr3_aa: CASSPDRGSAGYEQYF
v_call: TRBV7-9
j_call: TRBJ2-7
clone_size: -

cdr3_aa: CSVGRSTPNGYGYTF
v_call: TRBV29-1
j_call: TRBJ1-2
clone_size: once

cdr3_aa: CASSLAAFGGYTF
v_call: TRBV12-3/TRBV12-4
j_call: TRBJ1-2
clone_size: -

cdr3_aa: CSMRQGYEQYF
v_call: TRBV20-1
j_call: TRBJ2-7
clone_size: few

cdr3_aa: CASSTIYASEQYF
v_call: TRBV27
j_call: TRBJ2-7
clone_size: -

cdr3_aa: CATLGANPQETQYF
v_call: TRBV24-1
j_call: TRBJ2-5
clone_size: -

cdr3_aa: CASSLVWGCNQPQHF
v_call: TRBV7-7
j_call: TRBJ1-5
clone_size: -

cdr3_aa: CASSLAGNYGYTF
v_call: TRBV5-5
j_call: TRBJ1-2
clone_size: -

cdr3_aa: CASSPDRGANTGELFF
v_call: TRBV5-4
j_call: TRBJ2-2
clone_size: -

cdr3_aa: CASSILAGVPGELFF
v_call: TRBV28
j_call: TRBJ2-2
clone_size: -

cdr3_aa: CASSVAPGPTYNEQFF
v_call: TRBV9
j_call: TRBJ2-1
clone_size: -

cdr3_aa: CASSPYRGLETQYF
v_call: TRBV18
j_call: TRBJ2-5
clone_size: -

cdr3_aa: CATLQTGALTDTQYF
v_call: TRBV7-8
j_call: TRBJ2-3
clone_size: -

cdr3_aa: CASTPIAGAYEQYF
v_call: TRBV7-8
j_call: TRBJ2-7
clone_size: -

cdr3_aa: CASSFGSPSTDTQYF
v_call: TRBV27
j_call: TRBJ2-3
clone_size: -

cdr3_aa: CASSLNPSGRETQYF
v_call: TRBV11-2
j_call: TRBJ2-5
clone_size: once

cdr3_aa: CASSPTGTGIRGYTF
v_call: TRBV7-2
j_call: TRBJ1-2
clone_size: -

cdr3_aa: CASSFNRAGYTF
v_call: TRBV5-6
j_call: TRBJ1-2
clone_size: once

cdr3_aa: CASSPQATNEKLFF
v_call: TRBV18
j_call: TRBJ1-4
clone_size: -

cdr3_aa: CAWRALNTEAFF
v_call: TRBV30
j_call: TRBJ1-1
clone_size: -

cdr3_aa: CASSEEEWGQAYTEAFF
v_call: TRBV6-1
j_call: TRBJ1-1
clone_size: -

cdr3_aa: CASSLATRFRTTDTQYF
v_call: TRBV5-1
j_call: TRBJ2-3
clone_size: -

cdr3_aa: CASSYRALRNEQFF
v_call: TRBV14
j_call: TRBJ2-1
clone_size: -